This TCR beta chain appears in the sequencing data of a study of blood T cell repertoires in COVID-19. Whole-study context: Acute and convalescent COVID-19 samples came from the United States, Italy and Spain. The analysed material was cDNA or gDNA that came from T cells, B-cell-depleted T cells, or PBMCs.

The CDR3 contains 13 residues. V gave up 1 base and J gave up 7 bases, with 11 bases separating them. Germline V gene sequence: CDR1 SGHAT, CDR2 FQDESV (reference sequence). Original processing methods: Quantification of nucleated cells was approximated via reference gene primer amplification. This table comes from immunoSEQ multiplex PCR, and its TCRdb copy is limited to in-frame clones, with some not included. The DNA gave D and trimming, while V, J and clone size come from that table. This sample has roughly 220,000 clones; 82% occur once, and the top ten carry roughly 8%. The count of this clone is one. Seattle-derived patients entered the study during active infection and were followed longitudinally.

This TCR was recovered from a woman of 80 years or more with COVID-19, enrolled during active disease. The sequencing sample was made of peripheral blood. The chain is built from TRBV11-1 and TRBJ2-7; possible D gene TRBD1, 5 bases. The CDR3 DNA is TGTGCCAGCAGCTTAGTGGGGCCAGGAGAGCAGTACTTC. It codes for CASSLVGPGEQYF. Based on the CDR3 plus reference TRBV11-1 and TRBJ2-7, the full variable domain is EAEVAQSPRYKITEKSQAVAFWCDPISGHATLYWYRQILGQGPELLVQFQDESVVDDSQLPKDRFSAERLKGVDSTLKIQPAELGDSAMYLCASSLVGPGEQYFGPGTRLTVT.